This TCR beta chain was captured by sequencing in a study of blood T cell dynamics during melanoma immunotherapy. Study in general: Metastatic melanoma patients received first-line pembrolizumab or nivolumab plus ipilimumab.

The time point was: pre-treatment baseline. The repertoire was sequenced with immunoSEQ multiplex PCR; TCRdb's copy has only in-frame clones and lacks some. The profile shows 8,500 to 10,000 clones, roughly 89% of them singletons. Germline V gene lookup returns CDR1 SGHVS and CDR2 FQNEAQ. The V gene end was trimmed by 5 bases and the J gene end by 6 bases; junction bases not matched to a gene: 7. This CDR3 region has 14 residues. V is TRBV7-8 and J is TRBJ2-7; TRBD1 agrees at 10 bases. The sequences come from blood, collected from a patient treated with checkpoint blockade. The receptor's source is a human donor with melanoma. The DNA of the CDR3 is TGTGCCAGCAGCGCTACCGGGACAGGGGCCGAGCAGTACTTC. It encodes CASSATGTGAEQYF.